Sequencing of this TCR beta chain was carried out in a study of cytomegalovirus exposure and HLA in healthy donors. Study-level background: The Caucasian-associated ancestry cluster contained 81% of the approximately 400 genotyped donors. Whole-study findings and limits: V- and J-gene trimming in TCR beta was tied to a missense DCLRE1C variant by an analysis performed later. Accurate prediction of most subjects' HLA-A and HLA-B alleles from TCR beta sequences was reported.

V gave up 5 bases and J gave up 2 bases, with 18 bases separating them. The length of the CDR3 is 16 residues. Germline CDR1 and CDR2: LNHDA and SQIVND (reference sequence). On this clone itself: Its target is unknown.

The PCR used 60 Vbeta and 13 Jbeta primers. Generated by immunoSEQ multiplex PCR, the TCRdb table keeps only in-frame clones and is missing some. This sample's table has roughly 88,000 clones. The chain joins TRBV19 to TRBJ2-5, with a weak D call TRBD1 (6 bases). Sequenced material: PBMCs. This clonotype was obtained from a man in his fifties or sixties in good health and CMV-seropositive. CDR3 sequence: CASSPLDRSIQETQYF. The CDR3 region has the DNA TGTGCCAGTAGTCCCTTAGACAGGTCCATTCAAGAGACCCAGTACTTC. The complete variable domain, with remaining parts taken from reference TRBV19 and TRBJ2-5, reads DGGITQSPKYLFRKEGQNVTLSCEQNLNHDAMYWYRQDPGQGLRLIYYSQIVNDFQKGDIAEGYSVSREKKESFPLTVTSAQKNPTAFYLCASSPLDRSIQETQYFGPGTRLLVL.